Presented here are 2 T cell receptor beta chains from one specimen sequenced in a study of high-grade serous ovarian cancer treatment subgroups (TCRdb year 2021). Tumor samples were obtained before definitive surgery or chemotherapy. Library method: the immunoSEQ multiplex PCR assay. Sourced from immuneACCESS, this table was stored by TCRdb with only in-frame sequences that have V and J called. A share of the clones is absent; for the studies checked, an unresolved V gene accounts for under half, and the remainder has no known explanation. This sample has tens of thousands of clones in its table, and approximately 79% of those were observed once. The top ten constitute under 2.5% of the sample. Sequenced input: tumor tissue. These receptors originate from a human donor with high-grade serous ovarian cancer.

This CDR3 reads CASSNGWRRETQYF. CDR3 nucleotides: TGTGCCAGCAGCAACGGGTGGAGGCGAGAGACCCAGTACTTC. The V and J genes are TRBV4-2 and TRBJ2-5; D perhaps matches TRBD2 (5 bases). The germline V and J ends were trimmed by 5 bases and 4 bases, with 14 bases remaining between them. CDR3 length: 14 amino acids. Germline lookup yields CDR1 LGHNA and CDR2 YNFKEQ.

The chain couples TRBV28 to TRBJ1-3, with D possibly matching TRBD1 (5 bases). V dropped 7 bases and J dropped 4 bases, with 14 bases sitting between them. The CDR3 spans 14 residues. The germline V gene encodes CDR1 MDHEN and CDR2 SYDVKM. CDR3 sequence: CASKRGQVGNTIYF. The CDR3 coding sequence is TGTGCCAGCAAGAGGGGTCAAGTAGGAAACACCATATATTTT. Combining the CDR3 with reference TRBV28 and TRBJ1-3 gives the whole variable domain DVKVTQSSRYLVKRTGEKVFLECVQDMDHENMFWYRQDPGLGLRLIYFSYDVKMKEKGDIPEGYSVSREKKERFSLILESASTNQTSMYLCASKRGQVGNTIYFGEGSWLTVV.